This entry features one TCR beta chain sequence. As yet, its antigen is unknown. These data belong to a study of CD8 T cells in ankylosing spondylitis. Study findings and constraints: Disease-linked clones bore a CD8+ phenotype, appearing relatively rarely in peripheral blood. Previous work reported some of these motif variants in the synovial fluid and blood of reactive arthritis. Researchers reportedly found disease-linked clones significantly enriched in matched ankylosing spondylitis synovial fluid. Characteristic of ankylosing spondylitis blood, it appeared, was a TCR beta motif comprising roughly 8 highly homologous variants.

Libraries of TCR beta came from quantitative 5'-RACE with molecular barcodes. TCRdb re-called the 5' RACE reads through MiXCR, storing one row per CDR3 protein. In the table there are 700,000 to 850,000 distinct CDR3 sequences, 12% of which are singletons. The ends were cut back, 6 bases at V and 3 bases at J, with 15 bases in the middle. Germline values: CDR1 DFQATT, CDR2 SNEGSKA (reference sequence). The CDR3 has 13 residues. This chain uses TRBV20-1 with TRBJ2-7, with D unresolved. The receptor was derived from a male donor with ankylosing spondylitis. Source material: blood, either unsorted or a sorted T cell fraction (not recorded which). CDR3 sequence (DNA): TGCAGTGCCACAGCACGGCAGCTCTACGAGCAGTACTTC. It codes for CSATARQLYEQYF.